This TCR beta chain was captured in a study of regulatory T cells in long-lasting Graves disease (dated by TCRdb to about 2021). With respect to the entire study: Newly diagnosed Graves' disease patients had taken antithyroid drugs for less than 3 months. A total of around 35 samples were covered by TCR sequencing, comprising approximately 13 persistent and 20 or so newly diagnosed Graves' disease patients. Peripheral blood TCR sequencing and RNA sequencing compared persistent Graves' disease patients with newly diagnosed Graves' disease patients. The study was conducted in China and was registered as a clinical trial. General conclusions and limits of the study: Compared with newly diagnosed patients, patients with persistent Graves' disease had lower TCR Shannon entropy and fewer highly expanded clones, which suggests clonal expansion. Only the TCR beta chain was sequenced and analyzed. Peripheral blood alone was examined, since thyroid tissue, which constituted the primary lesion, could not be accessed. The authors acknowledged the small sample size as a limitation that may reduce accuracy. A larger number of public clonotypes was shared among persistent patients (around 2,500) than among newly diagnosed patients (around 870). Persistent disease showed preferential use of TRBV28, TRBJ1-2 and TRBJ2-5, whereas newly diagnosed disease favored TRBV20-1 and TRBJ2-1.

The germline V gene (reference sequence) provides CDR1 DFQATT and CDR2 SNEGSKA. The CDR3 runs 14 amino acids, cysteine and phenylalanine included. Only the CDR3 DNA stays, 42 bases, in frame from base 1. V sheds 1 base and J sheds 1 base, leaving 7 bases between their ends. The time point tag for this specimen amounts to: newly diagnosed GD, antithyroid drugs for less than 3 months. For both TCR sequencing and RNA sequencing, RNA was extracted from PBMCs using TRIzol. The diagnosis of Graves' disease was made according to American Thyroid Association guidelines. The patients came from an endocrinology department in Xi'an, China. Each patient gave about 8.1 milliliters of peripheral blood, collected in an EDTA anticoagulant tube. Ficoll Paque Plus density gradient separation was used to isolate PBMCs, and no further T cell sorting was done. An Agilent 2100 Bioanalyzer and agarose gel were used to check RNA quality, while a NanoDrop 2000 measured RNA concentration.

Receptors were amplified or captured by multiplex PCR. The sample was run on an Illumina HiSeq 4000. TCR beta libraries were built with iRepertoire HTBI primers and Arm-PCR amplification of CDR3 regions. PCR products were gel purified before sequencing. In the source study's methods: Gene usage analysis of CDR3 amino acid clonotypes used the approximately 62 TRBV and 14 TRBJ segments found across samples. Filtered high-quality paired reads were merged into contigs using COPE and FqMerger. BLAST was used to align contigs to IMGT TRBV, TRBD and TRBJ reference genes, and CDR3 was defined according to IMGT. Any clonotype with a frequency above 0.1% was classified as a highly expanded clone. Repertoire diversity was measured by Shannon entropy, and V-J evenness by the Gini coefficient. Clonotypes shared by more than one individual were considered public. TCRdb applied fastp at Q25 and MiXCR to the public reads, then kept only in-frame beta chains. Identical CDR3 proteins give one entry, which carries the most common genes and DNA. TCRdb's processing, not the authors', yielded these V and J calls. The sample yields 450,000 to 650,000 distinct CDR3 sequences; around 16% were counted once. The leading ten clones occupy roughly 25% of the sample.

Worth noting for this clonotype: The antigen it recognizes is unknown. No much larger clonotype is one base removed from it; base qualities were not supplied.

In addition, the sample was reused for a study of T cells in Graves' hyperthyroidism and ophthalmopathy. The second paper states: Graves' hyperthyroidism was defined as stable when no progression to ophthalmopathy occurred over 18 months of follow-up. Hyperthyroidism patients were newly diagnosed, with disease duration under 2 months, and aged 18 to 65 years. Any patient with an uncontrolled infection, another autoimmune disease, pregnancy or lactation was excluded. Clinical symptoms, serum thyroxine and TRAb, thyroid ultrasound, and orbital computed tomography formed the basis for the diagnoses. For the first round of RT-PCR on the TCR CDR3, the HTBI primer set was used together with the Qiagen OneStep RT-PCR kit. Most expanded thyroid clonotypes (frequency above 0.001) were also found in blood, which suggests that blood repertoires may mirror thyroid immune responses. Ophthalmopathy was separated from stable hyperthyroidism by a 13 V-J signature model, with over 85% sensitivity and about 84% specificity obtained in cross-validation and 80%/75% obtained in testing. In validation, progression to ophthalmopathy was predicted by the model with roughly 69% sensitivity and just over 72% specificity, a median of approximately 6.5 months before onset. To identify distinguishing TCR V-J signatures, a discovery cohort of about 95 patients was used, comprising approximately 40 with Graves' ophthalmopathy and around 60 with stable Graves' hyperthyroidism. Whether ophthalmopathy could be predicted prospectively was tested in an independent validation cohort made up of some 20 hyperthyroidism patients plus 17 patients who later progressed to ophthalmopathy. The 75 to 100 discovery patients were randomly split 7:3 into training and test sets. In addition, the study compared T-cell repertoires in thyroid tissue and in blood from six Graves' hyperthyroidism patients. After sampling, hyperthyroidism patients received methimazole starting at 30 mg daily, and ophthalmopathy patients received high-dose intravenous methylprednisolone. A second multiplex PCR round built the libraries, followed by size selection and purification. Paired-end sequencing of the libraries was performed with 100 bp reads on an Illumina HiSeq2000. SOAPnuke was used to process the raw data, removing reads that contained adapters or uncalled bases, had a mean Phred below 15, or lacked an exact match to the constant primer or identifier. High-quality paired reads were merged using COPE v1.2.5, and each unique nucleotide sequence was defined as a clonotype. MiTCR v1.1 was used to align clonotypes to the IMGT TRBV, TRBD and TRBJ reference segments. The analysis was restricted to V-J combinations with a frequency above 0.0001, which together covered 99% to 99.2% of the repertoires. The TCS score was defined as F50 (clonal expansion) divided by E x V (chaos), with BLOSUM62-based TCRdist calculated between CDR3 peptides within each V-J. Welch's t-statistics and random forest reduced 500 to 550 V-J features to roughly 13, which were used in a naive Bayes classifier (R e1071). No statistical method was used to set the sample size in advance, and investigators knew the group allocation. The paper describes TCR Vbeta CDR3 sequencing of fewer than 150 peripheral blood samples, made up of 43 ophthalmopathy patients, around 73 hyperthyroidism patients and approximately 17 progressor patients.

The sample was peripheral blood mononuclear cells (PBMCs), taken at new diagnosis, from a patient treated with antithyroid drugs. This receptor was obtained from a middle-aged woman with Graves disease. Donor details come from another sample of the same person, matched by shared clones. The chain is assembled from TRBV20-1 and TRBJ2-2; confidence is insufficient to name the D gene. The DNA sequence is given as TGCAGTGCTAGAGGGCACAAGAACACCGGGGAGCTGTTTTTT. Its amino acids are CSARGHKNTGELFF.